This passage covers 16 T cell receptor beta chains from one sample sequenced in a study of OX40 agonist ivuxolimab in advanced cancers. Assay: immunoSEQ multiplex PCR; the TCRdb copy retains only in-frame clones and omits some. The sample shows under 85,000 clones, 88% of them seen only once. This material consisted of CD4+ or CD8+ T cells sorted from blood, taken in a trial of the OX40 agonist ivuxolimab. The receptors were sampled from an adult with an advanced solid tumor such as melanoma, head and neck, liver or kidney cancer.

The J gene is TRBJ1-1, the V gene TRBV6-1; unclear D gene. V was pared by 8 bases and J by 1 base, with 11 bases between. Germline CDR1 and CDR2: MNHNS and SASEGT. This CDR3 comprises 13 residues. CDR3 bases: TGTGCCAGCGGTAGGACGGAGAACACTGAAGCTTTCTTT. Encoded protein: CASGRTENTEAFF.

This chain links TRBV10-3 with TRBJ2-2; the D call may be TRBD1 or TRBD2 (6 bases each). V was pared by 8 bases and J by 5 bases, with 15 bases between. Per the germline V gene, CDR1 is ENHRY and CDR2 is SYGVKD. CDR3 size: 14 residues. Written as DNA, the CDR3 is TGTGCCATCGGGGGGCAGGGGAGAACCGGGGAGCTGTTTTTT. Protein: CAIGGQGRTGELFF.

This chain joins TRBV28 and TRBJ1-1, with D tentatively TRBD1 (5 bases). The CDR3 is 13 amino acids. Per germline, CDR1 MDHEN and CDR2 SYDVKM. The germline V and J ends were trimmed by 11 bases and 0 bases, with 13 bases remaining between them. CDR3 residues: CAAHRQMNTEAFF. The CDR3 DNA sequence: TGTGCCGCCCATCGACAGATGAACACTGAAGCTTTCTTT.

The CDR3 DNA sequence: TGCGCCAGCAGCTCCACAGGGATTTCTTACCAAGAGACCCAGTACTTC. This codes for CASSSTGISYQETQYF. The rearrangement uses TRBV5-1 and TRBJ2-5, with D possibly TRBD1 on 6 matching bases. The ends were cut back, 3 bases at V and 0 bases at J, with 15 bases in the middle. This CDR3 has 16 residues. CDR1 and CDR2 from the germline V gene are SGHRS and YFSETQ. Full variable domain (missing parts from reference TRBV5-1 and TRBJ2-5): KAGVTQTPRYLIKTRGQQVTLSCSPISGHRSVSWYQQTPGQGLQFLFEYFSETQRNKGNFPGRFSGRQFSNSRSEMNVSTLELGDSALYLCASSSTGISYQETQYFGPGTRLLVL.

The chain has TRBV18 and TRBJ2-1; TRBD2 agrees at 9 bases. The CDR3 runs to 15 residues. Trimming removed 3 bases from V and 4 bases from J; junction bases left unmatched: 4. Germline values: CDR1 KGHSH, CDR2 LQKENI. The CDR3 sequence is CASSPIAGAYNEQFF. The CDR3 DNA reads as TGTGCCAGCTCACCCATAGCGGGGGCTTACAATGAGCAGTTCTTC.

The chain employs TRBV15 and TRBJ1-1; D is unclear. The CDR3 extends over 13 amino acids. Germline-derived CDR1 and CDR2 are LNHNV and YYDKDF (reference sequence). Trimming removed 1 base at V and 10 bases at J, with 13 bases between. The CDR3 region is CATSRGYGEGAFF. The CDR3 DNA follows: TGTGCCACCAGCAGAGGTTACGGGGAAGGAGCTTTCTTT. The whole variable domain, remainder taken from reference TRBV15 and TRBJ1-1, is DAMVIQNPRYQVTQFGKPVTLSCSQTLNHNVMYWYQQKSSQAPKLLFHYYDKDFNNEADTPDNFQSRRPNTSFCFLDIRSPGLGDTAMYLCATSRGYGEGAFFGQGTRLTVV.

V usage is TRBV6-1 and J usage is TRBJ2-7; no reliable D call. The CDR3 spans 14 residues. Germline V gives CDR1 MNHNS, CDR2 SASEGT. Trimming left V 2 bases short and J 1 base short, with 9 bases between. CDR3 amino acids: CASSEMVSSYEQYF. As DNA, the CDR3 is TGTGCCAGCAGTGAAATGGTCAGTTCCTACGAGCAGTACTTC.

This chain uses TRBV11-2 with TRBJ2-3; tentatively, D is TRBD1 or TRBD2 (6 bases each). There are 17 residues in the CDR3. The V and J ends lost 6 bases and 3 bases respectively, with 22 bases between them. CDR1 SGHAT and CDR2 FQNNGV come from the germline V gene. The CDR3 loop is CASSAPQGTHQTDTQYF. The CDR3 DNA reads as TGTGCCAGCAGTGCTCCCCAGGGGACTCACCAAACAGATACGCAGTATTTT.

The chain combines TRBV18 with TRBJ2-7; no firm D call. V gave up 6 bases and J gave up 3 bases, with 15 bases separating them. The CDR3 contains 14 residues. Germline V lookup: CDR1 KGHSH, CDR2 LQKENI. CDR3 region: CASSLDTAVYEQYF. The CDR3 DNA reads TGTGCCAGCTCCCTCGACACCGCGGTCTACGAGCAGTACTTC.

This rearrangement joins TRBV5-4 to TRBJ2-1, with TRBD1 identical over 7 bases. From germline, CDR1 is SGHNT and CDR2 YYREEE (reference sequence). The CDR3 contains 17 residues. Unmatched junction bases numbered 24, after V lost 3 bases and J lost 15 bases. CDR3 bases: TGTGCCAGCAGCTGGCTTACCGGGACAGCTAAGTCTAAGAAGGTGTTCTTC. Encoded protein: CASSWLTGTAKSKKVFF. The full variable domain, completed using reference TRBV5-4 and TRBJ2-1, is ETGVTQSPTHLIKTRGQQVTLRCSSQSGHNTVSWYQQALGQGPQFIFQYYREEENGRGNFPPRFSGLQFPNYSSELNVNALELDDSALYLCASSWLTGTAKSKKVFFGPGTRLTVL.

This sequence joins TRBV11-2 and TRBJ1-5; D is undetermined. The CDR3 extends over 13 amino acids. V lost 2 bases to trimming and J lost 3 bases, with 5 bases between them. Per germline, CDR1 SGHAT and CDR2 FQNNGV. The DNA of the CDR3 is TGTGCCAGCAGCTTAAGCCTCAATCAGCCCCAGCATTTT. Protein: CASSLSLNQPQHF.

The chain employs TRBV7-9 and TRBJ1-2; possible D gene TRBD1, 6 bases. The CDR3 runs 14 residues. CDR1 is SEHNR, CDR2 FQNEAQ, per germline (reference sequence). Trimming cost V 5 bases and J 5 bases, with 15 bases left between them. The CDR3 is CASSQAATGYGYTF. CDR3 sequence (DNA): TGTGCCAGCAGCCAAGCCGCCACAGGGTATGGCTACACCTTC.

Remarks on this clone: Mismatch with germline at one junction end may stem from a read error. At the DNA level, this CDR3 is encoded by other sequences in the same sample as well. The CDR3 sequence is CASSSDREPPLHF. The CDR3 coding sequence is TGTGCCAGCAGCTCAGACCGGGAGCCACCCCTTCACTTT. The chain uses TRBV5-4 and TRBJ1-6, with unresolved D. The germline gives CDR1 SGHNT, CDR2 YYREEE (reference sequence). The CDR3 consists of 13 residues.

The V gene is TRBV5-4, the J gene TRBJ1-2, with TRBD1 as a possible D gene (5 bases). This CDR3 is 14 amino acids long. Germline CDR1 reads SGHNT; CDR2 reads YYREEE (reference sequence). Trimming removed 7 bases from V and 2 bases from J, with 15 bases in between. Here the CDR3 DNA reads TGTGCCAGCCGGCATCCAGGGAACAACTATGGCTACACCTTC. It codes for CASRHPGNNYGYTF. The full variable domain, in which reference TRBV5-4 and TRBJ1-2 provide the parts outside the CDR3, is ETGVTQSPTHLIKTRGQQVTLRCSSQSGHNTVSWYQQALGQGPQFIFQYYREEENGRGNFPPRFSGLQFPNYSSELNVNALELDDSALYLCASRHPGNNYGYTFGSGTRLTVV.

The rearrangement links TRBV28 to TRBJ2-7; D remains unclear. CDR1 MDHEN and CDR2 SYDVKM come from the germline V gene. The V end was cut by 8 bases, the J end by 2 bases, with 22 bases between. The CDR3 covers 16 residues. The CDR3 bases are TGTGCCAGCGTCAGTAGTTCATGGCAGACGACCTACGAGCAGTACTTC. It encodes CASVSSSWQTTYEQYF.

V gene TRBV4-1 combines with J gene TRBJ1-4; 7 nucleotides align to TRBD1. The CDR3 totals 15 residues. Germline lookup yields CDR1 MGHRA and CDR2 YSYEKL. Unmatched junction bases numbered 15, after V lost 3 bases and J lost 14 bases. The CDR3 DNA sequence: TGCGCCAGCAGCCAGCCTGTCGGACAGGACAGTTACCTGTTTTTT. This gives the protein CASSQPVGQDSYLFF.